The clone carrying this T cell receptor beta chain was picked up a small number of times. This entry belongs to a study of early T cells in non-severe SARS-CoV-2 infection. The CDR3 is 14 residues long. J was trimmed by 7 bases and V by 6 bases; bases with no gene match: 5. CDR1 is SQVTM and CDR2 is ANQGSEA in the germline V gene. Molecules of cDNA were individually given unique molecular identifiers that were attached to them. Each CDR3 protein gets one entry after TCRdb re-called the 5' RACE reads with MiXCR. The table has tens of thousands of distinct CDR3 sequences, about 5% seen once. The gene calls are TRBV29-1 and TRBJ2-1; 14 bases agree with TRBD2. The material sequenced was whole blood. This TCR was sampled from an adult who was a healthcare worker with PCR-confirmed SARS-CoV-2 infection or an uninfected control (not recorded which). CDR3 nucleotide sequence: TGCAGCGTGAAGGGACTAGCGGGAGTGAATGAGCAGTTCTTC. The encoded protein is CSVKGLAGVNEQFF.